This T cell receptor (beta chain) was sequenced in a study of Graves' ophthalmopathy and Graves' hyperthyroidism. For repertoire sequencing, the TCR beta CDR3 regions were amplified from RNA transcripts. The first-round RT-PCR employed HTBI primers together with the Qiagen OneStep RT-PCR kit. A multiplex PCR was then performed as the second round. TCRdb reprocessed the multiplex PCR reads via MiXCR and lists one record per CDR3 protein. The repertoire includes more than 550,000 distinct CDR3 sequences, about two fifths of them detected once, and roughly 3% sits in the top ten. Excluded: other autoimmune disease, uncontrolled infection, pregnancy or lactation. The PBMCs originated from over 9 ml of fresh peripheral blood. This clonotype was recorded many times. Sequencing used peripheral blood. The receptor's source is an adult man with Graves' ophthalmopathy.

The CDR3, as DNA: TGCGCCAGCAGTGAGTCTTGGGCGACCAGTGCCAATCAGCCCCAGCATTTT. It specifies CASSESWATSANQPQHF. The chain joins TRBV10-2 to TRBJ1-5; D not resolved. V was pared by 0 bases and J by 3 bases, with 15 bases between. Germline lookup yields CDR1 WSHSY and CDR2 SAAADI. This CDR3 is 17 amino acids long.